This T cell receptor (beta chain) stems from a study of T cell changes during pregnancy in multiple sclerosis. The CDR3 is made up of 14 amino acids. CDR1 and CDR2 from the germline V gene are SEHNR and FQNEAQ (reference sequence). V lost 5 bases, J lost 6 bases, and 14 bases lay in between. This clone was seen once. The method was immunoSEQ multiplex PCR; TCRdb's version includes in-frame clones alone and lacks a portion of them. In the table there are around 70,000 clones, roughly 92% of which are singletons. The sequencing here drew on peripheral blood, taken in the second trimester of pregnancy. This sequence originates from a female donor with multiple sclerosis, enrolled in a pregnancy study. The chain joins TRBV7-9 to TRBJ2-1, with D maybe TRBD2 (6 bases). The CDR3 is CASSPTSSGNEQFF. CDR3 sequence (DNA): TGTGCCAGCAGCCCAACTAGCTCCGGCAATGAGCAGTTCTTC. The full variable domain, its missing parts supplied by reference TRBV7-9 and TRBJ2-1, is DTGVSQNPRHKITKRGQNVTFRCDPISEHNRLYWYRQTLGQGPEFLTYFQNEAQLEKSRLLSDRFSAERPKGSFSTLEIQRTEQGDSAMYLCASSPTSSGNEQFFGPGTRLTVL.